This TCR beta chain was observed in a study of blood T cell repertoires in COVID-19. As handled by the study authors: Amplification of reference gene primers provided the estimated nucleated cell counts. Measured with immunoSEQ multiplex PCR; TCRdb has only the in-frame clones, and not every one. V, J and clone size are those of that table, while D and trimming were read from the DNA. Of over 75,000 clones in the sample, approximately 87% were seen once. The germline V and J ends were trimmed by 6 bases and 4 bases, with 24 bases remaining between them. Germline CDR1 is SQVTM and CDR2 is ANQGSEA. This CDR3 comprises 16 residues. In this sample, this clone turned up a few times.

The source material was peripheral blood. The chain uses TRBV29-1 and TRBJ1-2; the D is unclear. The source is a human donor with active COVID-19. The donor label of this sample is uncertain. The CDR3 loop reads CSVWALRGGLSYGYTF. The CDR3 DNA follows: TGCAGCGTGTGGGCCCTCCGGGGAGGCTTAAGCTATGGCTACACCTTC.